A single sample is the source of the 10 T cell receptor beta chains below, sequenced in a study of patients and donors after allogeneic stem cell transplantation. TCRdb called the RT-PCR reads again in MiXCR, with one record for every CDR3 protein. The sample consists of approximately 99,000 distinct CDR3 sequences, 35% of them appearing once. The sample comprised blood, either unsorted or a sorted T cell fraction (not recorded which). These receptors all stem from a human donor who was either an allogeneic HSCT recipient or a stem cell or donor lymphocyte infusion donor (not recorded which). It is not recorded whose cells these are; they may come from a transplant donor.

This clonotype was found a few times. The V gene is TRBV3-1, the J gene TRBJ2-1; 10 bases align to TRBD1. Losses at the gene ends were 4 bases for V and 8 bases for J; bases not matched to a gene: 11. In germline, CDR1 is LGHDT, CDR2 YNNKEL (reference sequence). CDR3 length: 16 residues. As DNA, the CDR3 is TGTGCCAGCAGCCCAGACGGGGACAGGGGCATCTATGAGCAGTTCTTC. This gives the protein CASSPDGDRGIYEQFF.

V gene TRBV16 combines with J gene TRBJ1-1; D remains ambiguous. Trimming took 2 bases from V and 2 from J, leaving 6 bases between them. This CDR3 contains 13 residues. The germline V gene has CDR1 KGHSY and CDR2 FQNENV. CDR3 sequence: CASSQRRNTEAFF. For the CDR3, the DNA is TGTGCCAGCAGCCAAAGAAGAAACACTGAAGCTTTCTTT. Using reference TRBV16 and TRBJ1-1 for the parts outside the CDR3, the full variable domain is GEEVAQTPKHLVRGEGQKAKLYCAPIKGHSYVFWYQQVLKNEFKFLISFQNENVFDETGMPKERFSAKCLPNSPCSLEIQATKLEDSAVYFCASSQRRNTEAFFGQGTRLTVV.

This clonotype showed up just a few times. This chain links TRBV19 with TRBJ1-5; D may be TRBD1 (5 bases). The CDR3 extends over 14 amino acids. Trimming removed 5 bases at V and 3 bases at J, with 11 bases between. Germline V gives CDR1 LNHDA, CDR2 SQIVND (reference sequence). CDR3 protein: CASSDGGYNQPQHF. For the CDR3, the DNA is TGTGCCAGTAGTGACGGGGGATACAATCAGCCCCAGCATTTT.

The chain recombines TRBV7-2 with TRBJ1-5, with D maybe TRBD1 (5 bases). This CDR3 has 15 amino acids. Germline CDR1 reads SGHTA; CDR2 reads FQGNSA. Trimming pared 5 bases from V and 5 bases from J, leaving 16 bases between. The CDR3 spells CASSRRVTRDQPQHF. The CDR3 DNA follows: TGTGCCAGCAGCCGCAGGGTAACTAGGGATCAGCCCCAGCATTTT.

This clonotype has just a few counts. The V and J genes are TRBV27 and TRBJ2-4; TRBD1 matches 8 bases. Germline V CDR1 and CDR2: MNHEY, SMNVEV (reference sequence). The CDR3 has 14 amino acids. After removal of 7 bases from V and 4 bases from J, the junction contained 6 bases not matched to a gene. The CDR3 here is CASNPDREKNIQYF. In DNA, the CDR3 is TGTGCCAGCAACCCGGACAGGGAAAAAAACATTCAGTACTTC.

Only a few counts were recorded for this clonotype. The J gene is TRBJ1-5, the V gene TRBV7-9, with 9 bases identical to TRBD1. Germline trimming cut 3 bases from V and 15 bases from J; bases unmatched to any gene: 6. The V gene's germline CDR1 is SEHNR and CDR2 FQNEAQ (reference sequence). CDR3 length: 12 residues. CDR3 region: CASSLGTGIWHF. For the CDR3, the DNA is TGTGCCAGCAGCTTGGGGACAGGGATCTGGCATTTT.

The chain is built from TRBV6-6 and TRBJ1-1; 10 positions agree with TRBD1. This CDR3 spans 17 amino acids. V trimming: 4 bases; J trimming: 5 bases; junction bases outside the gene matches: 13. Germline V gives CDR1 MNHNY, CDR2 SVGAGI (reference sequence). The CDR3 loop reads CASSFDRGRRVKTEAFF. CDR3 DNA: TGTGCCAGCAGTTTCGACAGGGGGCGCAGGGTTAAAACTGAAGCTTTCTTT.

This clonotype has only a few counts. This chain links TRBV12-3 or TRBV12-4 with TRBJ2-2; D unclear. CDR3 length: 15 amino acids. Trimming pared 7 bases from V and 4 bases from J, leaving 16 bases between. The DNA of the CDR3 is TGTGCCAGCACCCCTAATTCGCGTGTCACCGGGGAGCTGTTTTTT. Its translation is CASTPNSRVTGELFF.

The CDR3 region has the DNA TGCAGTGCTAGAGATCGCCAGGAATCATTCCGTCAGCCCCAGCATTTT. It encodes CSARDRQESFRQPQHF. The V and J genes are TRBV20-1 and TRBJ1-5; D not certain. CDR3 length: 16 residues. Germline V lookup: CDR1 DFQATT, CDR2 SNEGSKA (reference sequence). V lost 0 bases, J lost 6 bases, and 18 bases lay in between.

This chain links TRBV28 with TRBJ2-3; possibly TRBD1 for D (5 bases). The CDR3 extends over 13 amino acids. The germline CDR1 and CDR2 sequences are MDHEN and SYDVKM. The V end was cut by 10 bases, the J end by 6 bases, with 17 bases between. This chain's CDR3 is CAIAPTGADTQYF. CDR3 coding DNA: TGTGCCATCGCTCCGACTGGGGCCGATACGCAGTATTTT. The variable domain in full, with the rest retrieved from reference TRBV28 and TRBJ2-3, is DVKVTQSSRYLVKRTGEKVFLECVQDMDHENMFWYRQDPGLGLRLIYFSYDVKMKEKGDIPEGYSVSREKKERFSLILESASTNQTSMYLCAIAPTGADTQYFGPGTRLTVL.